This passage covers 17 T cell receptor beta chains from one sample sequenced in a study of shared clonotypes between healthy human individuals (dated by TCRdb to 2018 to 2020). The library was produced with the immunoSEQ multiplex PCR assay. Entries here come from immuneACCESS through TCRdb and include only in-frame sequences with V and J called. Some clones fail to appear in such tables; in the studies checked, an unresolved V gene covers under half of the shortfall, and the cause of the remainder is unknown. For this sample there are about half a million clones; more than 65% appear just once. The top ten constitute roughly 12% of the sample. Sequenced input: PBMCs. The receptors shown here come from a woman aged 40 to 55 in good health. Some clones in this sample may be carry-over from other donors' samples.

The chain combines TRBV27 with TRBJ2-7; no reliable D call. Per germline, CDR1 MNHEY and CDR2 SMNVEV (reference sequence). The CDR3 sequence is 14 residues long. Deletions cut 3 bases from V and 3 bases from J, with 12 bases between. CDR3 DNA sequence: TGTGCCAGCAGTTTGGGCCTCGGTCGCTACGAGCAGTACTTC. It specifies CASSLGLGRYEQYF.

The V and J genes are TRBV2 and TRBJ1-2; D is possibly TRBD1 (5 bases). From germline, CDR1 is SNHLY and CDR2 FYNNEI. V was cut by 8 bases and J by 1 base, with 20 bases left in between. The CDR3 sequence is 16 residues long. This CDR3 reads CASCEDEGHDNYGYTF. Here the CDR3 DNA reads TGTGCCAGCTGCGAGGATGAAGGACACGATAACTATGGCTACACCTTC.

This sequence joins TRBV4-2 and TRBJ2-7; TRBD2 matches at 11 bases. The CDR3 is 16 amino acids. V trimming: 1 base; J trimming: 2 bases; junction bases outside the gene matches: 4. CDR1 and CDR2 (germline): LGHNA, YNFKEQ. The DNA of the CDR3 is TGTGCCAGCAGCCAAGTGGGACTAGCGGAGACCTACGAGCAGTACTTC. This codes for CASSQVGLAETYEQYF.

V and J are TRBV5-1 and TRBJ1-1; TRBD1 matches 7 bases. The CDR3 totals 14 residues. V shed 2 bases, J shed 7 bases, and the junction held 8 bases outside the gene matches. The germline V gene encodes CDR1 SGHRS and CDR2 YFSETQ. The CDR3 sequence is CASSLEDREREAFF. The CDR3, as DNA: TGCGCCAGCAGCTTAGAAGACAGGGAGCGTGAAGCTTTCTTT.

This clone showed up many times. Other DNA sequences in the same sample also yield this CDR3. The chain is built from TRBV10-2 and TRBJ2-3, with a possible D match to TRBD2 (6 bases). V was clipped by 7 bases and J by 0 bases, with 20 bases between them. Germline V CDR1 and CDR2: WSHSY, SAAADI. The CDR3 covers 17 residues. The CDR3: CASKRGSGTYSTDTQYF. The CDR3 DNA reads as TGCGCCAGCAAAAGGGGTAGCGGCACTTACAGCACAGATACGCAGTATTTT.

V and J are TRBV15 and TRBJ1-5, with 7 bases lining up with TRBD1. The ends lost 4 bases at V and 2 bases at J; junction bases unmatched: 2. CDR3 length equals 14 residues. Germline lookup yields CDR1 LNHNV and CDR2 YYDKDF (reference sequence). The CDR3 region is CATSNTGGNQPQHF. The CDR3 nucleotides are TGTGCCACCAGCAACACAGGGGGCAATCAGCCCCAGCATTTT.

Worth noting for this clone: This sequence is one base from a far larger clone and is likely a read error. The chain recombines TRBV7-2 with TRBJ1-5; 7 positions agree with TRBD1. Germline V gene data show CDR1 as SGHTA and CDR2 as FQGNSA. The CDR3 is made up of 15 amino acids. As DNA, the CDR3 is TGTGCCAGCAGCTCTAGGACAGGTAGCAATCAGCACCAGCATTTT. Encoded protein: CASSSRTGSNQHQHF.

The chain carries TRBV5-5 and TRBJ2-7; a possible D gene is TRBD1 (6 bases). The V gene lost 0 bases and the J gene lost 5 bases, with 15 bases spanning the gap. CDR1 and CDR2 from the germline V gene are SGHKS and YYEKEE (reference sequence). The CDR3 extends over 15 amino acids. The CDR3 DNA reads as TGTGCCAGCAGCTTGGGGGGGCAGCTTGATCACGAGCAGTACTTC. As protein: CASSLGGQLDHEQYF.

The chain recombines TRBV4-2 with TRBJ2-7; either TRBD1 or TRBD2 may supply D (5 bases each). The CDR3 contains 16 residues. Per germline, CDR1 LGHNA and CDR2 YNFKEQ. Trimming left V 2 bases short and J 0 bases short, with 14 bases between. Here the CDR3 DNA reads TGTGCCAGCAGCCAACAAGTCGGGACGAACTCCTACGAGCAGTACTTC. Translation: CASSQQVGTNSYEQYF.

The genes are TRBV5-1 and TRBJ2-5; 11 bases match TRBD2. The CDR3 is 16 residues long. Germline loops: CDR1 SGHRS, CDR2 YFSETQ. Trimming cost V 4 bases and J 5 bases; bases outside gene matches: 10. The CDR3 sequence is CASSHPSGRPGETQYF. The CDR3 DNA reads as TGCGCCAGCAGCCACCCTAGCGGGAGGCCGGGTGAGACCCAGTACTTC.

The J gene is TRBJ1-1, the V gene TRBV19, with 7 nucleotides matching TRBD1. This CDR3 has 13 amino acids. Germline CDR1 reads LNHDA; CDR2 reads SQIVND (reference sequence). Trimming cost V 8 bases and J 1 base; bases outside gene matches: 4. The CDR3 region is CASSEGANTEAFF. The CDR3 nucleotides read TGTGCCAGTTCGGAGGGGGCGAACACTGAAGCTTTCTTT.

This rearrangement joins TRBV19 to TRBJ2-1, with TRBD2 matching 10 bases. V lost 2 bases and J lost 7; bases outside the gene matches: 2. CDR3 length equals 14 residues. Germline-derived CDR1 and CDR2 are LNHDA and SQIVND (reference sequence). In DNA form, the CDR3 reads TGTGCCAGTAGTATACTAGCGGGAGTGAATGAGCAGTTCTTC. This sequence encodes CASSILAGVNEQFF. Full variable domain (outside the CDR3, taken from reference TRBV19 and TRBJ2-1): DGGITQSPKYLFRKEGQNVTLSCEQNLNHDAMYWYRQDPGQGLRLIYYSQIVNDFQKGDIAEGYSVSREKKESFPLTVTSAQKNPTAFYLCASSILAGVNEQFFGPGTRLTVL.

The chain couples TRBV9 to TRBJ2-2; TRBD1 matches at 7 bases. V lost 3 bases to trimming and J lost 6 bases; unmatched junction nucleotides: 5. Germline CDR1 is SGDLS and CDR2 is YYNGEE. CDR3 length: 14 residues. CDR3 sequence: CASSASTGAGELFF. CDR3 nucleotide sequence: TGTGCCAGCAGCGCTTCAACAGGGGCCGGGGAGCTGTTTTTT.

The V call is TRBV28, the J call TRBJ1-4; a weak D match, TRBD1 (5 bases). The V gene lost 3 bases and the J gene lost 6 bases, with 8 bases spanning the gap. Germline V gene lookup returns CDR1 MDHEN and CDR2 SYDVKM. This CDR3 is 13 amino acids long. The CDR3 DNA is TGTGCCAGCAGTTTTATGGGGGATGAAAAACTGTTTTTT. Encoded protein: CASSFMGDEKLFF.

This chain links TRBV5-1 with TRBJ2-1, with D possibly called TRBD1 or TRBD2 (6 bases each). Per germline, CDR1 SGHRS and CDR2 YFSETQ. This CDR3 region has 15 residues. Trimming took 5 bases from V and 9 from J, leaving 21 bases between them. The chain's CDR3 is CASSGGRLVGVEQFF. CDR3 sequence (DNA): TGCGCCAGCAGTGGGGGGCGCCTAGTTGGGGTTGAGCAGTTCTTC.

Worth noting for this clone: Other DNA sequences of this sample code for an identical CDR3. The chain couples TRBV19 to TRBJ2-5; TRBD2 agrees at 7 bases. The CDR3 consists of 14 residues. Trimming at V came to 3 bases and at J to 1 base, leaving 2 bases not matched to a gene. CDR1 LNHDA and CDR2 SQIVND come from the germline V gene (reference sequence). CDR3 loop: CASSIGGSQETQYF. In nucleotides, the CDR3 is TGTGCCAGTAGTATTGGCGGGAGCCAAGAGACCCAGTACTTC.

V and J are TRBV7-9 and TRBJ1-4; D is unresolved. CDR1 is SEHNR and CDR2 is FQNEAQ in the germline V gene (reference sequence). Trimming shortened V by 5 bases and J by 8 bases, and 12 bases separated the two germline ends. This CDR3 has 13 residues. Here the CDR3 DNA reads TGTGCCAGCAGCCCCGCGGCAGTCGAAAAACTGTTTTTT. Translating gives CASSPAAVEKLFF. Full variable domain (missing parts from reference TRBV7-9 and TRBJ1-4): DTGVSQNPRHKITKRGQNVTFRCDPISEHNRLYWYRQTLGQGPEFLTYFQNEAQLEKSRLLSDRFSAERPKGSFSTLEIQRTEQGDSAMYLCASSPAAVEKLFFGSGTQLSVL.